These T cell receptor beta chains were read from a single sample in a study of post-analysis software for immune sequencing data. One entry per CDR3 protein, called by TCRdb with MiXCR from the PCR reads. The sample holds 820,000 or so distinct CDR3 sequences, 53% seen once. The sample comprised blood. These receptor sequences come from a girl aged 5-17 years with multiple sclerosis. The CDR3 runs from the conserved cysteine through the conserved F or W. Each record gives: J gene, clone size, D gene, V gene, CDR3 DNA, CDR3 protein. A D gene is named only where the DNA matches it firmly. Clone size is shown for a subset of rows, as once, few, many or a class of expanded clone.

TRBJ1-4,.,TRBD1,TRBV7-2,TGTGCCAGCAGCTTATCAGGGGGAGGAGGTGAAAAACTGTTTTTT,CASSLSGGGGEKLFF
TRBJ2-1,.,TRBD1,TRBV20-1,TGCAGTGCAGTCCCGGGACAGCACTCCTACAATGAGCAGTTCTTC,CSAVPGQHSYNEQFF
TRBJ2-3,once,.,TRBV5-1,TGCGCCAGCAGCTTGGATGGTACTAGTCATGATACGCAGTATTTT,CASSLDGTSHDTQYF
TRBJ2-7,.,.,TRBV27,TGTGCCAGCAGGGGCCGGGGAAACTACGAGCAGTACTTC,CASRGRGNYEQYF
TRBJ1-2,many,.,TRBV4-1,TGCGCCAGCAGCCAAGTTGACCGATTCGCCTATGGCTACACCTTC,CASSQVDRFAYGYTF
TRBJ1-2,few,TRBD1,TRBV29-1,TGCAGCGTTGAAGATCGTATAGGACAGGCCTATGGCTACACCTTC,CSVEDRIGQAYGYTF
TRBJ2-7,.,TRBD2,TRBV20-1,TGCAGTGCAACGACTAGCGGGGGGAACTACGAGCAGTACTTC,CSATTSGGNYEQYF
TRBJ2-7,.,.,TRBV28,TGTGCCAGCAGTTTTGAGGCGTTCTCCTACGAGCAGTACTTC,CASSFEAFSYEQYF
TRBJ2-3,.,.,TRBV12-3/TRBV12-4,TGTGCCAGCAGTTTCGGACGAGTCACAGATACGCAGTATTTT,CASSFGRVTDTQYF
TRBJ2-7,few,.,TRBV5-1,TGTGCCAGCAGTTTAGACTCATTCTACGAGCAGTACTTC,CASSLDSFYEQYF
TRBJ2-1,.,TRBD1,TRBV5-1,TGCGCCAGCGGAGGGCCACCCGGGACAGGGGGATACAATGAGCAGTTCTTC,CASGGPPGTGGYNEQFF
TRBJ1-2,.,TRBD1,TRBV20-1,TGCAGTGCTAGAGATAAACCTCTCGACAGGGGAGGCTACACCTTC,CSARDKPLDRGGYTF
TRBJ2-3,.,.,TRBV20-1,TGCAGTGCTAAGGTGTCACCGCCCCTCGGAAAAGATACGCAGTATTTT,CSAKVSPPLGKDTQYF